Below, 23 T cell receptor beta chains from the same sample are listed, as sequenced in a study of identical twins. TCRdb re-analysed the 5' RACE reads in MiXCR, keeping a single row per CDR3 protein. Of about 660,000 distinct CDR3 sequences listed, 8.6% were seen once; the top ten hold 0.8% to 1%. These sequences were also reported in another study, on yellow fever vaccine responses in identical twins.

Sequenced sample: PBMCs. These receptors were collected from a woman under 30 in good health.

This clonotype has a handful of counts. This chain connects TRBV29-1 to TRBJ1-2; 9 nucleotides agree with TRBD1. Germline values: CDR1 SQVTM, CDR2 ANQGSEA. The CDR3 has 12 amino acids. J lost 2 bases, V lost 7 bases, and 2 bases had no gene match. The CDR3 DNA is TGCAGCGGCGGACAGGGGAACTATGGCTACACCTTC. It specifies CSGGQGNYGYTF.

This clonotype was seen only a few times. The chain is built from TRBV9 and TRBJ1-2; D may be TRBD1 (5 bases). Trimming left V 7 bases short and J 12 bases short, with 22 bases between. The CDR3 loop spans 13 amino acids. The V gene's germline CDR1 is SGDLS and CDR2 YYNGEE. In nucleotides, the CDR3 is TGTGCCAGCGGGGGAATTCGACGGCCCTTTGACACCTTC. The encoded protein is CASGGIRRPFDTF. Full variable domain (remainder filled in from reference TRBV9 and TRBJ1-2): DSGVTQTPKHLITATGQRVTLRCSPRSGDLSVYWYQQSLDQGLQFLIQYYNGEERAKGNILERFSAQQFPDLHSELNLSSLELGDSALYFCASGGIRRPFDTFGSGTRLTVV.

This clonotype was recorded at least ten times. The rearrangement links TRBV7-8 to TRBJ1-2, with a tentative D call TRBD1 (5 bases). V was trimmed by 3 bases and J by 5 bases, leaving 16 bases between them. The germline CDR1 and CDR2 sequences are SGHVS and FQNEAQ. CDR3 size: 15 residues. CDR3 sequence reads: CASSLDRGGVYGYTF. The CDR3 DNA is TGTGCCAGCAGCTTGGATAGAGGAGGGGTTTATGGCTACACCTTC. Full variable domain (rest looked up from reference TRBV7-8 and TRBJ1-2): GAGVSQSPRYKVAKRGQDVALRCDPISGHVSLFWYQQALGQGPEFLTYFQNEAQLDKSGLPSDRFFAERPEGSVSTLKIQRTQQEDSAVYLCASSLDRGGVYGYTFGSGTRLTVV.

The rearrangement joins TRBV4-3 to TRBJ2-3; 8 bases agree with TRBD2. The germline gives CDR1 LGHNA, CDR2 YSLEER. J lost 2 bases, V lost 0 bases, and 13 bases had no gene match. The CDR3 runs to 19 residues. As DNA, the CDR3 is TGCGCCAGCAGCCAAGATCTCCCAGCGGGAGTCGGGATCACAGATACGCAGTATTTT. It encodes CASSQDLPAGVGITDTQYF.

This chain uses TRBV20-1 with TRBJ2-7, with a weak D call TRBD2 (6 bases). This CDR3 region has 13 residues. Germline assignment: CDR1 DFQATT and CDR2 SNEGSKA (reference sequence). For the CDR3, the DNA is TGCAGCCTCCGGGGGACGGTTACCTACGAGCAGTACTTC. This gives the protein CSLRGTVTYEQYF.

This clonotype appeared many times. The J gene is TRBJ2-1, the V gene TRBV12-3 or TRBV12-4; tentatively, D is TRBD1 (6 bases). This CDR3 has 13 amino acids. V gave up 1 base and J gave up 9 bases, with 10 bases separating them. The CDR3 loop is CASSLELGGEQFF. The CDR3 DNA reads TGTGCCAGCAGTTTAGAATTAGGGGGTGAGCAGTTCTTC.

Note on this clonotype: Compared with germline, one end of the junction differs, possibly owing to a read error. The chain has TRBV28 and TRBJ2-2; a weak D match, TRBD1 (6 bases). CDR1 is MDHEN and CDR2 is SYDVKM in the germline V gene. This CDR3 has 17 amino acids. The CDR3 bases are TGTGCCAGCAATTCAGGCGGTACAGGGATTAACACCGGGGAGCTGTATTTT. This gives the protein CASNSGGTGINTGELYF.

This clonotype has a count of ten or more. The genes are TRBV28 and TRBJ2-4; D gene ambiguous. Trimming removed 3 bases at V and 6 bases at J, with 6 bases between. Germline values: CDR1 MDHEN, CDR2 SYDVKM. The CDR3 is 12 residues long. This CDR3 reads CASSFRGNIQYF. The CDR3 bases are TGTGCCAGCAGTTTTCGTGGAAACATTCAGTACTTC.

This rearrangement joins TRBV20-1 to TRBJ2-6, with D possibly being TRBD2 (5 bases). Germline CDR1 and CDR2: DFQATT and SNEGSKA (reference sequence). The CDR3 runs to 15 residues. V was clipped by 5 bases and J by 0 bases, with 11 bases between them. CDR3 sequence reads: CSASGSFSGANVLTF. The CDR3 DNA reads TGCAGTGCTTCGGGATCCTTCTCTGGGGCCAACGTCCTGACTTTC.

The table lists this clonotype with a few counts. This rearrangement joins TRBV6-2 or TRBV6-3 to TRBJ2-1; D not resolved. CDR1 is MNHEY, CDR2 SVGEGT, per germline. The ends were cut back, 0 bases at V and 6 bases at J, with 6 bases in the middle. This CDR3 contains 13 residues. CDR3 region: CASSYSAFNEQFF. The CDR3 DNA follows: TGTGCCAGCAGTTACTCTGCGTTCAATGAGCAGTTCTTC.

This clonotype was counted many times. The chain is built from TRBV29-1 and TRBJ2-1; 8 positions match TRBD2. This CDR3 has 14 amino acids. Germline V gene data show CDR1 as SQVTM and CDR2 as ANQGSEA. The V gene end was trimmed by 6 bases and the J gene end by 3 bases; junction bases not matched to a gene: 7. DNA of the CDR3: TGCAGCGTGCGCTTAGCGGGAAACTACAATGAGCAGTTCTTC. It yields the protein CSVRLAGNYNEQFF.

Only a few counts were recorded for this clonotype. This chain uses TRBV2 with TRBJ1-1, with a weak D call TRBD1 (5 bases). V gave up 0 bases and J gave up 4 bases, with 12 bases separating them. This CDR3 is 15 amino acids long. Germline CDR1 is SNHLY and CDR2 is FYNNEI. CDR3 DNA sequence: TGTGCCAGCAGTGAAGCGGCCGGGACCAGCACTGAAGCTTTCTTT. This sequence encodes CASSEAAGTSTEAFF. Full variable domain (outside the CDR3, taken from reference TRBV2 and TRBJ1-1): EPEVTQTPSHQVTQMGQEVILRCVPISNHLYFYWYRQILGQKVEFLVSFYNNEISEKSEIFDDQFSVERPDGSNFTLKIRSTKLEDSAMYFCASSEAAGTSTEAFFGQGTRLTVV.

This clonotype was counted at least ten times. The chain carries TRBV7-9 and TRBJ2-3; 9 bases are shared with TRBD1. This CDR3 contains 16 residues. The junction had 8 bases not matched to a gene; V was cut back by 3 bases and J by 4 bases. Germline V gene data show CDR1 as SEHNR and CDR2 as FQNEAQ (reference sequence). The CDR3 protein is CASSFPGQGEPDTQYF. The CDR3, as DNA: TGTGCCAGCAGCTTCCCGGGACAGGGTGAGCCAGATACGCAGTATTTT.

The rearrangement links TRBV7-2 to TRBJ2-5, with 10 positions matching TRBD2. The V segment lost 1 base and the J segment 2 bases; nucleotides outside the gene matches: 4. From germline, CDR1 is SGHTA and CDR2 FQGNSA. The CDR3 has 16 residues. The CDR3 bases are TGTGCCAGCAGCTTAGAACTAGCGGGGTCTCAAGAGACCCAGTACTTC. Translation gives CASSLELAGSQETQYF.

This clonotype was counted between two and nine times. The V call is TRBV3-1, the J call TRBJ2-7; TRBD1 agrees at 9 bases. The junction had 7 bases not matched to a gene; V was cut back by 1 base and J by 6 bases. CDR1 and CDR2 from the germline V gene are LGHDT and YNNKEL (reference sequence). The CDR3 contains 15 residues. For the CDR3, the DNA is TGTGCCAGCAGCCAAGTTGTACAGGGGGCTCGCGAGCAGTACTTC. Translated, it gives CASSQVVQGAREQYF.

This clonotype was detected a few times. The chain uses TRBV7-9 and TRBJ2-4, with TRBD1 identical over 10 bases. With 0 bases clipped from V and 7 bases from J, the junction kept 3 bases outside the gene matches. Looked up from germline, CDR1 is SEHNR and CDR2 is FQNEAQ (reference sequence). This CDR3 is 15 amino acids long. CDR3: CASSLAEGQGNIQYF. The CDR3 DNA is TGTGCCAGCAGCTTAGCGGAGGGACAGGGGAACATTCAGTACTTC.

The sample holds a few counts of this clonotype. The chain couples TRBV29-1 to TRBJ2-7; D is possibly TRBD1 (5 bases). The V gene lost 5 bases and the J gene lost 5 bases, with 10 bases spanning the gap. In germline, CDR1 is SQVTM, CDR2 ANQGSEA. This CDR3 contains 11 residues. The CDR3 DNA reads TGCAGCGTTTCACAGGAGAACGAGCAGTACTTC. Protein sequence: CSVSQENEQYF.

The V and J genes are TRBV11-2 and TRBJ2-7; 9 bases align to TRBD2. V dropped 0 bases and J dropped 2; count of bases not matched to a gene: 11. Germline loops: CDR1 SGHAT, CDR2 FQNNGV. CDR3 length equals 18 residues. As DNA, the CDR3 is TGTGCCAGCAGCTTAGATCTAAGGCGGCTAGCGGGGACCTACGAGCAGTACTTC. It codes for CASSLDLRRLAGTYEQYF.

The chain joins TRBV4-2 to TRBJ2-5, with a weak D call TRBD2 (6 bases). Germline CDR1 LGHNA, CDR2 YNFKEQ. Trimming cost V 1 base and J 0 bases, with 9 bases left between them. CDR3 length: 15 residues. CDR3 loop: CASSQAERDQETQYF. The CDR3 DNA is TGTGCCAGCAGCCAAGCCGAGCGGGACCAAGAGACCCAGTACTTC.

The chain recombines TRBV24-1 with TRBJ2-3; no reliable D call. CDR1 is KGHDR and CDR2 is SFDVKD in the germline V gene. This CDR3 has 12 amino acids. V shed 4 bases and J shed 0 bases, with 1 base lying between them. The CDR3 DNA reads as TGTGCCACCAGTGAAAGCACAGATACGCAGTATTTT. It codes for CATSESTDTQYF.

This clonotype has only a few counts. V gene TRBV14 combines with J gene TRBJ2-7; perhaps D is TRBD1 or TRBD2 (5 bases each). The CDR3 is 14 amino acids. Trimming took 3 bases from V and 8 from J, leaving 17 bases between them. Germline V gene lookup returns CDR1 SGHDN and CDR2 FVKESK. CDR3 in amino acids: CASSQPGTQKKQYF. CDR3 coding DNA: TGTGCCAGCAGCCAGCCCGGGACCCAAAAAAAGCAGTACTTC. Full variable domain (outside the CDR3, taken from reference TRBV14 and TRBJ2-7): EAGVTQFPSHSVIEKGQTVTLRCDPISGHDNLYWYRRVMGKEIKFLLHFVKESKQDESGMPNNRFLAERTGGTYSTLKVQPAELEDSGVYFCASSQPGTQKKQYFGPGTRLTVT.

The chain is built from TRBV9 and TRBJ2-6; 12 bases are shared with TRBD1. This CDR3 has 17 amino acids. Unmatched junction bases numbered 1, after V lost 1 base and J lost 2 bases. The germline gives CDR1 SGDLS, CDR2 YYNGEE. CDR3 bases: TGTGCCAGCAGCGTAAGGGACAGGGGGCCTGGGGCCAACGTCCTGACTTTC. It codes for CASSVRDRGPGANVLTF.

The J gene is TRBJ2-1, the V gene TRBV10-3; TRBD2 matches 10 bases. The V segment lost 8 bases and the J segment 1 base; nucleotides outside the gene matches: 5. The length of the CDR3 is 15 residues. Germline lookup yields CDR1 ENHRY and CDR2 SYGVKD. CDR3 nucleotide sequence: TGTGCCATCCTTTCTAGCGGGAGATCCTACAATGAGCAGTTCTTC. Its protein product is CAILSSGRSYNEQFF.